This T cell receptor (beta chain) was documented in a study of blood T cell repertoires in COVID-19. Study summary: The United States, Italy and Spain provided the acute and convalescent COVID-19 samples. Nucleic acid was either cDNA or gDNA, and it came from T cells, B-cell-depleted T cells, or PBMCs.

In the study's own analysis: Amplified reference gene primers provided the basis for estimating nucleated cell counts. Method: immunoSEQ multiplex PCR; TCRdb's copy keeps in-frame clones and lacks some. That table is the source of V, J and clone size, and D and trimming were worked out from the DNA. The sample holds 25,000 to 35,000 clones, around 77% seen once. V was pared by 8 bases and J by 4 bases, with 17 bases between. This CDR3 contains 14 residues. The germline gives CDR1 SNHLY, CDR2 FYNNEI. The gene calls are TRBV2 and TRBJ1-1; TRBD1 is a possible D gene (6 bases). Sequencing input: peripheral blood. The origin of this receptor is an older woman with active or convalescent COVID-19. Here the CDR3 DNA reads TGTGCCAGCTCGGTCGCTGCAGGGGCCACTGAAGCTTTCTTT. Translated: CASSVAAGATEAFF.